This TCR beta chain was captured by sequencing in a study of T-cell reconstitution after alpha-beta-depleted transplantation in children. Study-level points and caveats: Several hundred rapidly expanded clones from non-depleted graft cells reportedly supplied alpha-beta T cells about two months post-transplant. In some patients, recipient T cells and intrathymic progenitors surviving conditioning explained high day-60 diversity. Newly produced T cells mostly accounted for T-cell counts and diversity one year post-transplant.

Unique molecular identifiers were used in preparing the TCRbeta library. TCRdb re-derived calls from the PCR reads in MiXCR, one entry per CDR3 protein. This sample has over 200,000 distinct CDR3 sequences; about 8.7% occur once, and the top ten carry 35% to 40%. Many counts were recorded for this clonotype. Its antigen is not known. The CDR3 contains 14 residues. Trimming at V came to 8 bases and at J to 3 bases, leaving 6 bases not matched to a gene. The chain carries TRBV12-3 or TRBV12-4 and TRBJ1-2; 10 bases line up with TRBD1. The sample was PBMCs, mostly from graft donor cells, taken 360 days after TCRalphabeta/CD19-depleted stem cell transplant. This sequence was found in a male patient aged 2-15 years who had a stem cell transplant for acute myeloid leukemia, so the T cells may come from the graft donor. This CDR3 is CASVPGQGYYGYTF. The CDR3 region has the DNA TGTGCCAGCGTCCCGGGACAGGGGTACTATGGCTACACCTTC.